This T cell receptor (beta chain) originates from a study of blood T cells in healthy people across ages. As for this clonotype: Its antigen is unknown.

The use of a sample-barcoded 5' primer and a J-beta primer mix characterized a second PCR of about 7 to 12 cycles. Template switching added a 12-random-nucleotide identifier to every cDNA molecule. TCRdb called the 5' RACE reads again in MiXCR, with one record for every CDR3 protein. The sample lists about 970,000 distinct CDR3 sequences, roughly 51% occurring once. The study's findings and limits: It was the long-lived donors that had more naive CD4+ cells and higher diversity than aged donors. Not knowing donor CMV status may have confounded expanded clonotype changes.

The CDR3 is made up of 16 amino acids. Germline values: CDR1 DFQATT, CDR2 SNEGSKA (reference sequence). V dropped 5 bases and J dropped 7; count of bases not matched to a gene: 10. Those donating, healthy Caucasian individuals from Russia, were aged about 6 to 100. The chain employs TRBV20-1 and TRBJ2-1, with 14 bases that match TRBD2. The specimen was blood. The receptor comes from a woman aged 60 to 75 in good health. This CDR3 is CSAWTSGRSLKNEQFF. CDR3 coding DNA: TGCAGTGCTTGGACTAGCGGGAGGAGCCTAAAAAATGAGCAGTTCTTC.